This TCR beta chain was sequenced during a study of T cells after somatic rescue of genetic block. This CDR3 contains 15 residues. Germline V CDR1 and CDR2: SNHLY, FYNNEI. The trim removed 8 bases at V and 7 bases at J, leaving 12 bases unmatched. Clones were sequenced by immunoSEQ multiplex PCR, and TCRdb holds only the in-frame ones, with some missing. The data hold 60,000 to 75,000 clones, with about 90% observed a single time. The sample comprised peripheral blood mononuclear cells (PBMCs). The V gene is TRBV2, the J gene TRBJ1-4, with 8 bases that match TRBD1. The origin of this receptor is a man in his forties. Written as DNA, the CDR3 is TGTGCCAGCGTAAAGGGGGAACAGGGGGGTGAAAAACTGTTTTTT. Its translation: CASVKGEQGGEKLFF.